This section outlines one T cell receptor (beta chain) sequence together with its context. Antigen specificity is unknown. These data belong to a study of beta chain features in type 1 diabetes. For the study at large: All samples combined gave about 100 million sorted cells for examination. Whole-study results and caveats: The study notes PCR might favor shorter templates equally in patients and controls.

The authors took one heparinised blood draw, averaging approximately 120 mL, from each donor. CD45RO/CCR7/CD25/CD127/CD95/CD27 staining was used to isolate CD4+ naive, central memory, regulatory and stem cell-like memory cells by sorting. Every bit of the isolated RNA underwent reverse transcription, so sequencing read expressed TCRB transcripts. The protocol was immunoSEQ multiplex PCR, while the TCRdb copy is restricted to in-frame clones and leaves out a portion. The data hold 450,000 to 600,000 clones, with 30% observed a single time. The CDR3 consists of 16 residues. From germline, CDR1 is SGHDT and CDR2 YYEEEE. The J segment lost 5 bases and the V segment lost 4 bases, leaving 9 bases of the junction unmatched.

J is TRBJ2-1 and V is TRBV5-6, with 10 bases identical to TRBD2. The clonotype originates from a man between 18 and 29 years old in good health. Source material: naive CD4+ T cells from blood. The CDR3: CASSAELAGGNNEQFF. CDR3 nucleotide sequence: TGTGCCAGCAGCGCGGAATTAGCGGGAGGTAACAATGAGCAGTTCTTC.